The text below deals with one T cell receptor beta chain. This record belongs to a study of blood T cell repertoires in COVID-19. About the study: Sources were T cells, B-cell-depleted T cells, or PBMCs; the material itself was cDNA or gDNA.

The germline V gene encodes CDR1 KGHSH and CDR2 LQKENI. This CDR3 spans 14 amino acids. After removal of 3 bases from V and 4 bases from J, the junction contained 3 bases not matched to a gene. In the study's own analysis: From reference gene primer amplification, estimates of nucleated cell counts were derived. This table comes from immunoSEQ multiplex PCR, and its TCRdb copy is limited to in-frame clones, with some not included. That table furnishes V, J and clone size, whereas the DNA furnished D and trimming. The sample holds over 120,000 clones, about nine tenths seen once. This clonotype was sampled from a woman in her 50s with acute or convalescent COVID-19. V gene TRBV18 combines with J gene TRBJ1-3; 7 nucleotides align to TRBD1. The sequenced material came from peripheral blood. In nucleotides, the CDR3 is TGTGCCAGCTCACCGGGACAGAACGGAAACACCATATATTTT. Its protein is CASSPGQNGNTIYF.